A single T cell receptor beta chain is shown here with its context. Its antigen specificity is not known. No much larger clone is present one base from it, and per-base qualities are unavailable. The library was built by means of the immunoSEQ multiplex PCR assay. For the multiplex PCR, a mixture combining 60 forward primers for TCR Vbeta segments and 13 reverse primers for TCR Jbeta segments was used. The CDR3 region of rearranged TCR beta genes was amplified from genomic DNA by a multiplex PCR assay. The Illumina HiSeq System was used to sequence the amplified TCR beta libraries as 87-base-pair reads. The authors processed their data as follows. A later analysis counted about 80 million unique TCR beta chains across the 666 repertoires, and roughly 10 million of these chains were shared by at least two donors. Raw reads were error-corrected and collapsed into unique sequences by a nearest-neighbor algorithm in which closely related sequences were merged to remove PCR and sequencing errors. CDR3 sequences were aligned to IMGT reference sequences to assign V, D and J gene segments. Each retained sequence needed at least a six-nucleotide match to both a V gene segment and a J gene segment. Rearrangements were called productive when the CDR3 lacked stop codons and stayed in frame with V and J; all others were non-productive. Following IMGT convention, CDR3 was defined as the stretch from the second conserved V-encoded cysteine to the conserved J-encoded phenylalanine. The earlier analysis of a few hundred of the donors excluded sequences that lacked an unambiguous match to a single V gene segment. In an earlier analysis of 587 of the donors, V segments were called functional above 56.7% productive rearrangements and were called segregating when the between-donor standard deviation exceeded 5%. A statistical classification framework was built for diagnosing cytomegalovirus status from the catalog of TCR beta chain sequences. In a later analysis, V and J genes were assigned by comparing TCR nucleotide sequences against IMGT/GENE-DB human TR gene sequences. The TCRdist pipeline was used in a later analysis to assign CDR3 sequences and most-parsimonious VDJ recombination scenarios. In a later analysis, every TCR beta chain was defined by the combination of its CDR3 amino acid sequence and its V-gene family, and reads without a unique V-gene family were dropped. As a way to deal with suspected cross-contamination and a sequencing artifact, a later analysis dropped under 600 nucleotide sequences that were highly shared and had low generation probability. A later analysis calculated a clonal expansion index for each public chain from normalized within-repertoire ranks of inferred template counts. Generation probabilities in a later analysis came from a VDJ recombination model fitted to out-of-frame rearrangements, and those results were checked against IGoR. In a later analysis, hypergeometric tests were used to score TCR-TCR, TCR-HLA and TCR-CMV co-occurrence, with a repertoire-size bias correction applied to TCR pairs. To estimate false discovery rates, a later analysis permuted the HLA or CMV assignments 20 times. In a later analysis, co-occurring TCRs were grouped using DBSCAN, and TCRdist sequence similarity was added for clustering within HLA-allele-positive subsets. Co-occurrence clustering excluded repertoires with fewer than 30,000 or more than 120,000 public chains, plus five with anomalous nucleotide sharing. Imported from immuneACCESS, the table was reduced by TCRdb to in-frame sequences with V and J called. These copies leave out some clones; in studies compared against another copy, an unresolved V gene accounts for under half, and the cause of the remainder is not known. V, J and clone size are taken as reported in that table, and D and trimming were inferred from the DNA itself. The sample data list tens of thousands of clones, and nearly 80% of these were observed just once. The top ten clonotypes cover approximately 3% of the sample.

The cohort was made up of around 720 healthy bone marrow donors. At the time of sampling, every cohort member was nominally healthy, though immune exposures that went unrecorded were likely present. The donor was CMV seronegative and was included in the group of hundreds of seronegative cohort members. A peripheral blood sample was provided by each donor, and peripheral blood mononuclear cells were used for TCR beta sequencing. Genomic DNA extraction from the blood cell samples was performed with the Qiagen DNeasy Blood Extraction Kit. This specimen comes from a study of cytomegalovirus exposure and HLA in healthy donors (dated by TCRdb to about 2017). At the level of the whole study: An earlier analysis of some 600 of the donors reported approximately 260 Gb of sequence data and 117 million unique TCR beta sequences obtained from about 179 million T cells. An early release that covered more than 550 HLA-typed donors contained about 300 gigabases of sequencing data and around 80 million unique TCR sequences. Among the roughly 400 genotyped donors, around 81% belonged to the genetic ancestry cluster associated with self-reported Caucasian donors. The study was designed to test whether signatures of past pathogen exposure could be identified by cataloging public T cell receptors. Using immunosequencing, the study profiled T cell repertoires from approximately 700 subjects and related those repertoires to cytomegalovirus serostatus. A separate validation cohort of roughly 130 different subjects was used in addition to the roughly 700-subject first cohort. High-throughput TCR immunosequencing, statistical association of individual TCRs with disease status, and machine learning were combined to predict cytomegalovirus infection status. A later analysis re-analyzed previously published TCR beta repertoires from about 730 donors and added high-resolution HLA genotyping to study TCR occurrence patterns. Rather than drawing on any new phenotypic data, the later analysis identified candidate immune exposures from TCR beta sequences and the way those sequences occurred across donors. An earlier analysis of approximately 640 of the donors applied high-throughput TCR beta sequencing to assess whether each TCR beta V gene segment acted as functional or pseudogenic. Alongside the repertoire data, information on donor age, sex, ethnicity and CMV serostatus was compiled. In a later genetic analysis, genome-wide SNP genotypes for about three fifths of the roughly 670 donors were used, and that subset was treated as a discovery cohort. Every repertoire in the discovery cohort had been generated on one and the same sequencing platform. HLA typing included class I and class II loci at four-digit resolution. The number of donors typed differed by locus, with roughly 629-640 for A, B, C, DRB1 and DQB1, roughly 520 for DQA1, approximately 570 for DPA1, and some 450 for DPB1. A handful of DR-DQ haplotypes were handled as single units for association and clustering because linkage in the cohort was strong. Among 300 to 500 genotyped donors of the cohort, an average of about 220,000 unique TCR beta nucleotide sequences was sequenced per donor, of which approximately 19% were non-productive.

General findings and caveats noted by the study authors: A later analysis found that most CMV-associated TCR beta chains appeared HLA-restricted, with HLA associations seemingly driven largely by CMV exposure. In a later analysis, HLA-associated TCR beta chains showed more clonal expansion and lower generation probabilities than non-associated chains that were equally common. HLA typing was unavailable for some donors at each locus, so association tests used only the typed subset. In this cohort, only TCR beta chains were sequenced, and detectable features were limited by the absence of alpha or paired-chain data. The authors suggested that the approach could potentially be generalized to other disease states and immunological phenotypes. Linkage disequilibrium might explain the correlated functional status among segregating V segments, but an unknown experimental factor could not be ruled out. Most TCR sequences were observed very rarely across donors, whereas some public TCRs were present in many individuals. According to a later analysis, parvovirus B19, influenza, CMV and Epstein-Barr virus appeared linked to several top co-occurrence clusters. Compared with the roughly 700-donor mean, donors in an Asian-associated ancestry cluster had fewer N-insertions in productive TCRs, according to a later genetic analysis. The only immune exposure information available for the cohort was CMV serostatus. In a later genetic analysis, a missense DCLRE1C variant was associated with V-gene and J-gene trimming of TCR beta chains, and the association was replicated in an independent cohort. A few of the identified cytomegalovirus-associated TCR beta chains were confirmed in vitro to be specific for cytomegalovirus antigens. Because the 87-base-pair reads could not distinguish some IMGT-functional V segments, including TRBV6-2 and TRBV6-3, those segments were excluded. In a later analysis, more than 15,000 TCR beta sequences were associated with specific HLA alleles at a false discovery rate of 0.05. Assigning TCR associations to individual alleles was difficult when HLA alleles, especially DR and DQ, strongly co-occurred. Roughly uniform sequencing depth across donors was assumed in presence/absence analyses, although this assumption may not hold. In both the original and validation cohorts, the classifier was reported to diagnose cytomegalovirus status with high specificity and sensitivity. In an earlier analysis of some 500 of the donors, most TCR beta V segments appeared in productive rearrangements about 90% or about 30% of the time, broadly matching IMGT annotations. A group of highly shared sequence variants was considered likely to be a technical artifact of the sequencing pipeline. According to a later analysis, TCR association rates differed among HLA loci, with DRB1 alleles showing the most associated TCRs and HLA-C alleles showing the fewest. In the study, around 150 TCR beta chains were listed as associated with cytomegalovirus. A further reported finding was that TCR beta sequences accurately predicted the HLA-A and HLA-B alleles for most subjects in the first cohort. Because counts were too low, 15 to 20 rarely observed V segments, including chromosome 9 orphons, were left out of the earlier analysis of roughly 600 of the donors.

The cysteine opens and the phenylalanine closes a CDR3 of 19 amino acids. Only the CDR3 DNA stays, 57 bases, in frame from base 1. V loses 2 bases at its end and J loses 4 bases; junction bases beyond the gene matches: 10. The germline V gene gives CDR1 as KGHSH and CDR2 as LQKENI. Sequenced input: PBMCs. Recombination joined TRBV18 with TRBJ2-1; TRBD2 matches 14 bases in the middle. This TCR came from a woman in her thirties or forties in good health and CMV-seronegative. The DNA reads as follows: TGTGCCAGCTCACCAGAGGGACTAGCGGGAGAAAAGGGTTACAATGAGCAGTTCTTC. Its protein reads: CASSPEGLAGEKGYNEQFF.